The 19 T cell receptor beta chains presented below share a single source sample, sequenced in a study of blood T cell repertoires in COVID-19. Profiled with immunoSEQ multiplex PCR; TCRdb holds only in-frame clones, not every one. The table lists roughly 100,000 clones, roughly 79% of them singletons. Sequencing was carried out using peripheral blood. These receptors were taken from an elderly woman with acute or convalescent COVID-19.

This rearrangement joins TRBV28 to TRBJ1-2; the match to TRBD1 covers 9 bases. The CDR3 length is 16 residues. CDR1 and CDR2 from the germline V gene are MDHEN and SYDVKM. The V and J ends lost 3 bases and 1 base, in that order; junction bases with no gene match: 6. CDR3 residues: CASSLLWTGVNYGYTF. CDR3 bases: TGTGCCAGCAGTTTGCTTTGGACAGGGGTTAACTATGGCTACACCTTC.

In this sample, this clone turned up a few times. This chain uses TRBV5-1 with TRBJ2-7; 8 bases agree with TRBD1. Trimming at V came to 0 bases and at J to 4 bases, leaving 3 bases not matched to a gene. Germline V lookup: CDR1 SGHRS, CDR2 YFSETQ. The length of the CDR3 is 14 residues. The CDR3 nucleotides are TGCGCCAGCAGCTTGGGAGACAGGGGTTACGAGCAGTACTTC. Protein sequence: CASSLGDRGYEQYF.

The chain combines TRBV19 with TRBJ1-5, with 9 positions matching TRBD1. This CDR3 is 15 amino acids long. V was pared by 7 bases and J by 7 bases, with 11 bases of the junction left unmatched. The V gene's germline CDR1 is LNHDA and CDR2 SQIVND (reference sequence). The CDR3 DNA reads TGTGCCAGTACTCGGGGAACAGGGGGCGGGCAGCCCCAGCATTTT. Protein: CASTRGTGGGQPQHF.

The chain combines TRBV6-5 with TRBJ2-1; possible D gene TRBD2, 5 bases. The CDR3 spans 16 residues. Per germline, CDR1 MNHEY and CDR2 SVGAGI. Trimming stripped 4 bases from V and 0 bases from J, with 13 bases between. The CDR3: CASSFRTVNSYNEQFF. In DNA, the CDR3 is TGTGCCAGCAGTTTCCGGACTGTCAACTCCTACAATGAGCAGTTCTTC.

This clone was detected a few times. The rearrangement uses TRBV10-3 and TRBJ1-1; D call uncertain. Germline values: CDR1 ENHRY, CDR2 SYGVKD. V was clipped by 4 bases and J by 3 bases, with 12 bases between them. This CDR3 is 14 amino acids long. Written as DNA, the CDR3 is TGTGCCATCAGTGGCCTCTACGAGGACACTGAAGCTTTCTTT. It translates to CAISGLYEDTEAFF.

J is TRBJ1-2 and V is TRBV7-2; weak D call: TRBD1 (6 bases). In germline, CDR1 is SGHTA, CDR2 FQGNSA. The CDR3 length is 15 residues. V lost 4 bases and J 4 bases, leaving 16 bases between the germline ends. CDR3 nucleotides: TGTGCCAGCAGCTACTTGGGGGCGTCGGCCTATGGCTACACCTTC. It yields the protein CASSYLGASAYGYTF.

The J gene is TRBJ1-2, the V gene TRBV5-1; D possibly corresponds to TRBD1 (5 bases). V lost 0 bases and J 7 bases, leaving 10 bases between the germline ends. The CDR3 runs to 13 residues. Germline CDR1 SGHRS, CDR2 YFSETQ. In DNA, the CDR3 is TGCGCCAGCAGCTTGGCAGGGAAGGGTGGCTACACCTTC. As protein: CASSLAGKGGYTF.

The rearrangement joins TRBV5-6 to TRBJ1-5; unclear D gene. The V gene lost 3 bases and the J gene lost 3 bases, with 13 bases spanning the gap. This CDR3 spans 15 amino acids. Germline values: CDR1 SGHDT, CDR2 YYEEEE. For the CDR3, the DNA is TGTGCCAGCAGCTACCAGGACTTGCACAATCAGCCCCAGCATTTT. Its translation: CASSYQDLHNQPQHF.

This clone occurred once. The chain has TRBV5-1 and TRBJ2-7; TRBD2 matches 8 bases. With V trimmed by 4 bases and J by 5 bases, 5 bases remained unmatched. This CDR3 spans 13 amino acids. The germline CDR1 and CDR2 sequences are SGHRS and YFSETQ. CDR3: CASSTPGGDEQYF. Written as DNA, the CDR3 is TGCGCCAGCAGCACGCCGGGAGGGGACGAGCAGTACTTC.

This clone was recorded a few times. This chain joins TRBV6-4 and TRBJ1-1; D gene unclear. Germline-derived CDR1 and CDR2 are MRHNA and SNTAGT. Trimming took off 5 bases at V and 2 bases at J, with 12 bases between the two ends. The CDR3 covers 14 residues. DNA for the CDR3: TGTGCCAGCAGTTTGAATGCGGAAAACACTGAAGCTTTCTTT. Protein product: CASSLNAENTEAFF.

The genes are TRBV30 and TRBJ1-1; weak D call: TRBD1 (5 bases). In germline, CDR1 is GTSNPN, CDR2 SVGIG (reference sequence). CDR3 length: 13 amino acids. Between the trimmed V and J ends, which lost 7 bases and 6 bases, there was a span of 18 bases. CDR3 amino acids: CAYSSGDLAEAFF. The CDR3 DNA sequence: TGTGCCTATTCGTCCGGGGACTTGGCTGAAGCTTTCTTT.

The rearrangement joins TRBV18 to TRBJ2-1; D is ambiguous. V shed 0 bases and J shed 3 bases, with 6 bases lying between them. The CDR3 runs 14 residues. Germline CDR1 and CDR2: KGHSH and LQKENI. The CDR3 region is CASSPPSRYNEQFF. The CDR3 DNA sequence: TGTGCCAGCTCACCACCTAGCCGCTACAATGAGCAGTTCTTC.

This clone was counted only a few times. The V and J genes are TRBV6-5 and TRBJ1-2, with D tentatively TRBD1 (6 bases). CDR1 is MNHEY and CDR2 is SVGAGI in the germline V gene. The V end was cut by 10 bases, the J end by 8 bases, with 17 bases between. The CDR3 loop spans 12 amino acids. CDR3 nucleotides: TGTGCCACAATGATCACAGGGTTCGGCTACACCTTC. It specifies CATMITGFGYTF.

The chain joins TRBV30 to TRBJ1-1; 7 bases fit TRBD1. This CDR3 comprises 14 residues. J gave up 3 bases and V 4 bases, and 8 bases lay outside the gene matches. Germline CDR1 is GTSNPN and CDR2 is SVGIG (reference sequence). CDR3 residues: CAWTPGQMHTEAFF. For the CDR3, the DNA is TGTGCCTGGACCCCGGGACAGATGCACACTGAAGCTTTCTTT.

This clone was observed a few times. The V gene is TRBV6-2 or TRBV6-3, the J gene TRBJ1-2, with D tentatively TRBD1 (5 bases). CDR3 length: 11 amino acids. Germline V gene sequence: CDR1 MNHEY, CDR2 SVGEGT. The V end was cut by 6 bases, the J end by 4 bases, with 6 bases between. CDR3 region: CASSDSYGYTF. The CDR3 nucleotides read TGTGCCAGCAGCGACAGCTATGGCTACACCTTC.

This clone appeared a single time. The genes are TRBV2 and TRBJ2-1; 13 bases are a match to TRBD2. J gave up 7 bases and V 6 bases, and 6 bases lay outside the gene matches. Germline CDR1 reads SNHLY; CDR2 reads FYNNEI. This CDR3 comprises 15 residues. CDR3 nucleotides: TGTGCCAGCAGAGCACTAGCGGGGGGGCCGAATGAGCAGTTCTTC. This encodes CASRALAGGPNEQFF. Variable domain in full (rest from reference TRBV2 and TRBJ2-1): EPEVTQTPSHQVTQMGQEVILRCVPISNHLYFYWYRQILGQKVEFLVSFYNNEISEKSEIFDDQFSVERPDGSNFTLKIRSTKLEDSAMYFCASRALAGGPNEQFFGPGTRLTVL.

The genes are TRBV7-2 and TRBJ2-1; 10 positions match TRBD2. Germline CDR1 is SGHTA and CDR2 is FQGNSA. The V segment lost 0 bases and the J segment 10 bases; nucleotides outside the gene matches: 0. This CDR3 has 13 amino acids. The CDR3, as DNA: TGTGCCAGCAGCTTAGCGGGACTAGCGGAGCAGTTCTTC. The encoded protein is CASSLAGLAEQFF.

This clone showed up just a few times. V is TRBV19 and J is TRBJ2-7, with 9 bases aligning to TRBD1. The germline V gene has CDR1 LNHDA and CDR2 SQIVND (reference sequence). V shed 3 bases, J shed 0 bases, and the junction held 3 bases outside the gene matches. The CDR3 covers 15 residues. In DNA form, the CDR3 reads TGTGCCAGTAGTATGGGACAGGGCTCCTCCTACGAGCAGTACTTC. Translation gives CASSMGQGSSYEQYF.

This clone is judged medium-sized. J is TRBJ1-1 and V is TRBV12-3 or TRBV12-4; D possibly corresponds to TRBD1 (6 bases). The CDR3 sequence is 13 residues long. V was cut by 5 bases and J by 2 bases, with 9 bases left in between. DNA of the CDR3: TGTGCCAGCAGTGTACAGGGAAACACTGAAGCTTTCTTT. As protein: CASSVQGNTEAFF.